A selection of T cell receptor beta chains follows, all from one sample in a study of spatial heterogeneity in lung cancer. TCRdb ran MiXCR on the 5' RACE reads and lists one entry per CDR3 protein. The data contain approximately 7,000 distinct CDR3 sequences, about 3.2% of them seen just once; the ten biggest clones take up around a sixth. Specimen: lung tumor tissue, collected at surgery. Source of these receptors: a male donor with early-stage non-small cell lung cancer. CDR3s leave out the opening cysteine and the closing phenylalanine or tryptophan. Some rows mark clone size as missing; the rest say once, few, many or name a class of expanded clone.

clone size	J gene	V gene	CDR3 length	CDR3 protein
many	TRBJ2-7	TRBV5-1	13	ASSLTDSTSYEQY
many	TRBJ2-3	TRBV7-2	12	ASSLGLNTDTQY
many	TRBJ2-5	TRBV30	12	AWRRILASETQY
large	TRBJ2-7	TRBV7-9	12	ASSPPSQGGQQY
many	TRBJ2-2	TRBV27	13	ASSSGLAGVGELF
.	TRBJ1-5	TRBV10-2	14	ASSESGAGSNQPQH
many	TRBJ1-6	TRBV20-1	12	SARDKGQGTPLH
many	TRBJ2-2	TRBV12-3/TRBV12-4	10	ASRLVTGELF
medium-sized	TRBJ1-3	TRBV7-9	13	ASSSGDSSGNTIY
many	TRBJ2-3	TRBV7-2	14	ASSAGTSGPTDTQY
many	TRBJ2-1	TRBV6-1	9	ASFRNLEQF
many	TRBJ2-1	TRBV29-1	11	SVGHGPQNEQF
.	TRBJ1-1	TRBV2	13	ASSELAQANTEAF
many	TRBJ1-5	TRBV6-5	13	ASSYRGGSNQPQH
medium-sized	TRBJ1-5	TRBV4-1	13	ASSPDRQLNQPQH
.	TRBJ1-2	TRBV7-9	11	ASSLRPPDGYT
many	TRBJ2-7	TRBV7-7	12	ASSPLAGSYEQY
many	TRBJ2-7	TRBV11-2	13	ASSLDLGSIYEQY
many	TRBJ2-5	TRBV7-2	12	ASSPLWVGETQY
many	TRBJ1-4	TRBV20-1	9	SATPLRGLF
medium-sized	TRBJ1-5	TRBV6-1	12	ASSGTGETQPQH
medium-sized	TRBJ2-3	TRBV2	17	ASSPGLAGAVGLADTQY
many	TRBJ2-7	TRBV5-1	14	ASSQTPRDSSYEQY
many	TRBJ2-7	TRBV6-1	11	ASRDRSSHEQY
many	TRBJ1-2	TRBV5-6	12	ASSLGGVSVGYT
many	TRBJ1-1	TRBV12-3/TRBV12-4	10	ASSYINTEAF
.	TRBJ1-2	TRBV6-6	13	ASSYTPQGREGYN
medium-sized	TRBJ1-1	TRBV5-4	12	ASSSVTVYTEAF
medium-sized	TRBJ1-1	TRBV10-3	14	ATEGTGDSMNTEAF
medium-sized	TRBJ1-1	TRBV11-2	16	ASSLSVILGGQGTEAF
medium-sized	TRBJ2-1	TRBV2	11	ASKEGSYNEQF
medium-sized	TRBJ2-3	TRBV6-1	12	ASSTVSSTDTQY
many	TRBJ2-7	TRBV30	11	AWRAAGSYEQY
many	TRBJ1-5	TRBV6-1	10	ASSWEREPQH
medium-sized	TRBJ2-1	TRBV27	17	ASSFGLAGVFSSYNEQF
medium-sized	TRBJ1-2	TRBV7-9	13	ASSIMGRTNYGYT
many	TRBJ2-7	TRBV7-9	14	ASSPQGQGPSYEQY
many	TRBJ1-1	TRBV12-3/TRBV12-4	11	ASSQYRDTEAF
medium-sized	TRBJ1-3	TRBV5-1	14	ASSLDPLRSGNTIY
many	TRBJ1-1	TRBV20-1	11	SAAPAQWVEAF
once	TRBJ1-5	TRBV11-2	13	ASSSGTGGQQPQH
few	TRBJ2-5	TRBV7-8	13	ASSPRQGPQETQY
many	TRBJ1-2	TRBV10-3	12	AISAGTGGYGYT
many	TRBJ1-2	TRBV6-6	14	ASSYTKQAPNYGYT
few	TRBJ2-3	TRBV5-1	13	ASRSGGVSTDTQY
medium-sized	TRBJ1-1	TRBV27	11	ASSLREDTEAF
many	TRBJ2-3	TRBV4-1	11	ASSHPYTDTQY
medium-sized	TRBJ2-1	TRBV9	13	ASSPRLTSYNEQF
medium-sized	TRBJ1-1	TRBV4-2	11	ASSPASDTEAF
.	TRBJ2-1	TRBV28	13	ASSVGMWEGNEQF
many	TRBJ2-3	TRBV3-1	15	ASTELGVGLSADTQY
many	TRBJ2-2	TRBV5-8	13	ASSQTDTNTGELF
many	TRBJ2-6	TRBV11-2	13	ASSRTYSGANVLT